These T cell receptor beta chains were read from a single sample in a study of blood T cell repertoires in COVID-19. Method: immunoSEQ multiplex PCR; TCRdb's copy keeps in-frame clones and lacks some. The sample holds about 310,000 clones, more than 75% seen once. The specimen sequenced was peripheral blood. The receptors here all came from a man aged 45-60 years with active or convalescent COVID-19. The CDR3 runs from the conserved cysteine through the conserved F or W. D genes are given only for firm matches. A clone size is listed for some rows: how often the clone was seen (once, few, many), or a class if it is expanded.

d_gene: .
v_gene: TRBV5-1
j_gene: TRBJ1-1
abundance: .
CDR3nt: TGCGCCAGCAGCTTACTCGGGACACCTATGAACACTGAAGCTTTCTTT
CDR3aa: CASSLLGTPMNTEAFF

d_gene: .
v_gene: TRBV7-6
j_gene: TRBJ1-1
abundance: .
CDR3nt: TGTGCCAGCAGAGCTTATACAGGGCACCTGAACACTGAAGCTTTCTTT
CDR3aa: CASRAYTGHLNTEAFF

d_gene: TRBD1
v_gene: TRBV27
j_gene: TRBJ1-5
abundance: .
CDR3nt: TGTGCCAGCAGGGCAGGGGGCGTATCCAATCAGCCCCAGCATTTT
CDR3aa: CASRAGGVSNQPQHF

d_gene: .
v_gene: TRBV7-2
j_gene: TRBJ2-7
abundance: .
CDR3nt: TGTGCCAGCAGCTTAGCCCGGGGATTACACGAGCAGTACTTC
CDR3aa: CASSLARGLHEQYF

d_gene: .
v_gene: TRBV2
j_gene: TRBJ1-6
abundance: .
CDR3nt: TGTGCCAGCAACGGACAGAGCTCCTATAATTCACCCCTCCACTTT
CDR3aa: CASNGQSSYNSPLHF

d_gene: TRBD1
v_gene: TRBV10-3
j_gene: TRBJ2-1
abundance: .
CDR3nt: TGTGCCATCAGTGACCGGGACAGGGTGAATGAGCAGTTCTTC
CDR3aa: CAISDRDRVNEQFF

d_gene: .
v_gene: TRBV5-6
j_gene: TRBJ2-3
abundance: few
CDR3nt: TGTGCCAGCAGCTTAGTGGGGCAGGGGTCAGATACGCAGTATTTT
CDR3aa: CASSLVGQGSDTQYF

d_gene: .
v_gene: TRBV5-6
j_gene: TRBJ2-7
abundance: .
CDR3nt: TGTGCCAGCAGCCCTCGGGTTCTGGGTTACTACGAGCAGTACTTC
CDR3aa: CASSPRVLGYYEQYF

d_gene: TRBD1
v_gene: TRBV27
j_gene: TRBJ2-4
abundance: .
CDR3nt: TGTGCCAGCAGTTTATGGACAGGGAACATTCAGTACTTC
CDR3aa: CASSLWTGNIQYF

d_gene: .
v_gene: TRBV5-1
j_gene: TRBJ2-3
abundance: .
CDR3nt: TGCGCCAGCAGCTCAGGGGGGCCTGTGACAGATACGCAGTATTTT
CDR3aa: CASSSGGPVTDTQYF

d_gene: TRBD1
v_gene: TRBV11-2
j_gene: TRBJ2-1
abundance: .
CDR3nt: TGTGCCAGCAGCTCCCGCGGACAGGGTCTCCACAATGAGCAGTTCTTC
CDR3aa: CASSSRGQGLHNEQFF

d_gene: TRBD2
v_gene: TRBV24-1
j_gene: TRBJ2-1
abundance: .
CDR3nt: TGTGCCACCAGTGACCCGGGACTAGCGGGAGCTTTCCACAATGAGCAGTTCTTC
CDR3aa: CATSDPGLAGAFHNEQFF

d_gene: .
v_gene: TRBV5-5
j_gene: TRBJ1-1
abundance: .
CDR3nt: TGTGCCAGCAGCTTGGGACCAGGAACTGAAGCTTTCTTT
CDR3aa: CASSLGPGTEAFF

d_gene: .
v_gene: TRBV18
j_gene: TRBJ1-5
abundance: .
CDR3nt: TGTGCCAGCTCGCCACCGGTGGGGGCCGAGCGACATTTT
CDR3aa: CASSPPVGAERHF

d_gene: .
v_gene: TRBV3-1/TRBV3-2
j_gene: TRBJ2-1
abundance: .
CDR3nt: TGTGCCAGCAGCAACGAAGCGGCCTACAATGAGCAGTTCTTC
CDR3aa: CASSNEAAYNEQFF

d_gene: TRBD1
v_gene: TRBV28
j_gene: TRBJ2-5
abundance: .
CDR3nt: TGTGCCAGCAGTACACGGACAGGGGGCCCTCAGACCCAGTACTTC
CDR3aa: CASSTRTGGPQTQYF

d_gene: TRBD1
v_gene: TRBV19
j_gene: TRBJ1-1
abundance: .
CDR3nt: TGTGCCAGTAGTTCTTCACAGGGGGCGAACACTGAAGCTTTCTTT
CDR3aa: CASSSSQGANTEAFF

d_gene: TRBD1
v_gene: TRBV15
j_gene: TRBJ1-2
abundance: .
CDR3nt: TGTGCCACCAGCAGGCACCGGGACAGGGGAAACTATGGCTACACCTTC
CDR3aa: CATSRHRDRGNYGYTF

d_gene: .
v_gene: TRBV28
j_gene: TRBJ1-5
abundance: .
CDR3nt: TGTGCCAGCAGTCCATATAGTCAGCCCCAGCATTTT
CDR3aa: CASSPYSQPQHF

d_gene: TRBD2
v_gene: TRBV5-5
j_gene: TRBJ2-1
abundance: .
CDR3nt: TGTGCCAGCAGCTCGGGACTAGCGGGGGGCCTCGACAATGAGCAGTTCTTC
CDR3aa: CASSSGLAGGLDNEQFF

d_gene: .
v_gene: TRBV2
j_gene: TRBJ2-5
abundance: .
CDR3nt: TGTGCCAGCAGTGTTCGGGGGACCCAAGAGACCCAGTACTTC
CDR3aa: CASSVRGTQETQYF

d_gene: .
v_gene: TRBV18
j_gene: TRBJ1-1
abundance: once
CDR3nt: TGTGCCAGCTCCCCTTATGTGCAGGGGACTGAAGCTTTCTTT
CDR3aa: CASSPYVQGTEAFF

d_gene: TRBD2
v_gene: TRBV20-1
j_gene: TRBJ2-1
abundance: .
CDR3nt: TGCAGTGCTAGTAACCCTCTAGCGGGGAGGAATGAGCAGTTCTTC
CDR3aa: CSASNPLAGRNEQFF

d_gene: .
v_gene: TRBV9
j_gene: TRBJ1-6
abundance: .
CDR3nt: TGTGCCAGCAGCGGGGGGAGGGCGGAATCACCCCTCCACTTT
CDR3aa: CASSGGRAESPLHF

d_gene: .
v_gene: TRBV3-1/TRBV3-2
j_gene: TRBJ2-3
abundance: .
CDR3nt: TGTGCCAGCAGCCAAACAGGGACGGATACGCAGTATTTT
CDR3aa: CASSQTGTDTQYF

d_gene: .
v_gene: TRBV2
j_gene: TRBJ1-2
abundance: .
CDR3nt: TGTGCCAGCAGTGCACTAGTCGCCTATGGCTACACCTTC
CDR3aa: CASSALVAYGYTF

d_gene: TRBD1
v_gene: TRBV3-1/TRBV3-2
j_gene: TRBJ1-1
abundance: .
CDR3nt: TGTGCCAGCAGCCTCGGGACAGGGCAGGCCACTGAAGCTTTCTTT
CDR3aa: CASSLGTGQATEAFF

d_gene: .
v_gene: TRBV18
j_gene: TRBJ2-7
abundance: .
CDR3nt: TGTGCCAGCTCACTATACAGTGGAAGCTCCTACGAGCAGTACTTC
CDR3aa: CASSLYSGSSYEQYF